Here is one T cell receptor beta chain with its context. The data originate from a study of blood T cell repertoires in COVID-19. Study-level background: Specimens from acute and convalescent COVID-19 originated in the United States, Italy and Spain. PBMCs, B-cell-depleted T cells, or T cells were the source of the cDNA or gDNA that made up the material.

Original handling: Amplification with reference gene primers provided the estimates of nucleated cell counts. TCRdb's table, derived via immunoSEQ multiplex PCR, lists solely in-frame clones and lacks some. V, J and clone size reflect that table, while D and trimming were determined from the DNA. The data contain more than 85,000 clones, around 90% of them singletons. CDR1 is LNHDA and CDR2 is SQIVND in the germline V gene (reference sequence). This CDR3 is 14 amino acids long. Trimming took 4 bases from V and 3 from J, leaving 13 bases between them. The chain uses TRBV19 and TRBJ2-7; D is undetermined. Sequencing was done on a sample of peripheral blood. This clonotype was obtained from a man aged 65 to 79 with acute or convalescent COVID-19. CDR3 in amino acids: CASSTPGTYYEQYF. CDR3 bases: TGTGCCAGTAGTACACCCGGTACCTACTACGAGCAGTACTTC.